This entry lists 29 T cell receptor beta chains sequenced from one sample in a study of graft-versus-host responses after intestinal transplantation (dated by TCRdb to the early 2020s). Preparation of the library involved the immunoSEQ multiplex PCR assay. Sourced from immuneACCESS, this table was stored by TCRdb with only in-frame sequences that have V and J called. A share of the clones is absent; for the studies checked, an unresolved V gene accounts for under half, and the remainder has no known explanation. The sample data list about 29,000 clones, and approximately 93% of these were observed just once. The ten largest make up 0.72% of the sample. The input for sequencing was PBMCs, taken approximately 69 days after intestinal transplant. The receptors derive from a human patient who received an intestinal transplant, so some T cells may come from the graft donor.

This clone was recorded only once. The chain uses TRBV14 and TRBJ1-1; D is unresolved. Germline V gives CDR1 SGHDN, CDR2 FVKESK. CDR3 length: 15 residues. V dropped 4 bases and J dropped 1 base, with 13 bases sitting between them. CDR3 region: CASSPRRVGNTEAFF. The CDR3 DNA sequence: TGTGCCAGCAGCCCCCGGAGGGTAGGGAACACTGAAGCTTTCTTT.

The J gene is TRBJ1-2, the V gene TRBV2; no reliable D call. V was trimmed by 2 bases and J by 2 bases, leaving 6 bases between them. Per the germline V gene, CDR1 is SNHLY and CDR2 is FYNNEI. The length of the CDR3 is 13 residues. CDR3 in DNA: TGTGCCAGCAGTGAAAGAATAAACTATGGCTACACCTTC. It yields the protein CASSERINYGYTF.

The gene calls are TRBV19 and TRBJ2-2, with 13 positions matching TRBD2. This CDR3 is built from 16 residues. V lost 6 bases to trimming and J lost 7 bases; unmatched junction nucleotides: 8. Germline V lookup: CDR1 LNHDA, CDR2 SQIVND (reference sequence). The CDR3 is CASSRTSGGSIGELFF. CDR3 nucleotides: TGTGCCAGTAGCCGGACTAGCGGGGGAAGTATCGGGGAGCTGTTTTTT. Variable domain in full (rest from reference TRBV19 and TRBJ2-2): DGGITQSPKYLFRKEGQNVTLSCEQNLNHDAMYWYRQDPGQGLRLIYYSQIVNDFQKGDIAEGYSVSREKKESFPLTVTSAQKNPTAFYLCASSRTSGGSIGELFFGEGSRLTVL.

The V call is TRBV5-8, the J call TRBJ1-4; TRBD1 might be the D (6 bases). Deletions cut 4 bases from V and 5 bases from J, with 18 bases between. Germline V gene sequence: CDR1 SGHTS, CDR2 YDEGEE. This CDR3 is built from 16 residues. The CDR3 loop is CASSLQGSRLNEKLFF. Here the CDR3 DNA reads TGTGCCAGCAGCCTCCAGGGGTCGAGGTTGAATGAAAAACTGTTTTTT.

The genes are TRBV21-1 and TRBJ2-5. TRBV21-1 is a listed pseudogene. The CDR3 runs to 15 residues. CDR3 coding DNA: TGTGCCAGCACTGAAACGTCGGGGCCCGCGGAGACCCAGTACTTC. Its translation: CASTETSGPAETQYF.

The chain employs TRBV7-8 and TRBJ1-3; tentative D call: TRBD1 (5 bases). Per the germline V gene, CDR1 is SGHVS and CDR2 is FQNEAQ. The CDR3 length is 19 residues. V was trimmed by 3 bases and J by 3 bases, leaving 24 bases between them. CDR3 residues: CASSFLGCFGGPCGNTIYF. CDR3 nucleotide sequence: TGTGCCAGCAGCTTCTTAGGGTGCTTCGGGGGACCTTGTGGAAACACCATATATTTT.

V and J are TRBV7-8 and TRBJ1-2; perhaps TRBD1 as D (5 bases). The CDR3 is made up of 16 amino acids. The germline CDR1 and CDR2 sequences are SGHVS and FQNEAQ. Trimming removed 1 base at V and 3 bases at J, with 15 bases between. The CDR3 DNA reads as TGTGCCAGCAGCTTAGATCCCCGAGGGGCCCACTATGGCTACACCTTC. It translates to CASSLDPRGAHYGYTF.

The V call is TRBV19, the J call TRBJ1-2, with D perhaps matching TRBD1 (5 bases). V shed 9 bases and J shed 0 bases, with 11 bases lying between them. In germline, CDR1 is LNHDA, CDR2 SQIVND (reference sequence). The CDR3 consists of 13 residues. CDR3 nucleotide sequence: TGTGCCAGCGAGACAGTTTCTAACTATGGCTACACCTTC. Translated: CASETVSNYGYTF.

This chain's CDR3 is CARNILATSRINGYTF. DNA for the CDR3: TGTGCCAGGAATATATTGGCGACCAGCCGAATTAATGGCTACACCTTC. V usage is TRBV7-5 and J usage is TRBJ1-2. TRBV7-5 is a pseudogene segment. The CDR3 covers 16 residues.

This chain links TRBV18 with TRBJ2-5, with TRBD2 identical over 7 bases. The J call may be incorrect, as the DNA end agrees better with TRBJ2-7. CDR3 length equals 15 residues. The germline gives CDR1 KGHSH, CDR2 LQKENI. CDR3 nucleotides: TGTGCCAGCTCATACAACGGCGGGAGCTCCTACGAGCAGTACTTC. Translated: CASSYNGGSSYEQYF.

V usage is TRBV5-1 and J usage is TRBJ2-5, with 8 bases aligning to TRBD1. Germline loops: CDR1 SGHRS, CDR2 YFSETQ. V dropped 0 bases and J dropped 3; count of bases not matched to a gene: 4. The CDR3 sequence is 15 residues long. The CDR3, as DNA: TGCGCCAGCAGCTTGGCGGGGACAGGAGAAGAGACCCAGTACTTC. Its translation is CASSLAGTGEETQYF.

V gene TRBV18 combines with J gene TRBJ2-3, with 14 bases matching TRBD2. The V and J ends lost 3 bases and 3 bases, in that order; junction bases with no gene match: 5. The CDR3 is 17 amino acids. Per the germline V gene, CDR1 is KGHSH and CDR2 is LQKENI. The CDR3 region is CASSPRLAGGPTDTQYF. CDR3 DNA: TGTGCCAGCTCACCCAGACTAGCGGGAGGGCCGACAGATACGCAGTATTTT.

The CDR3 loop reads CAWRQNGELFF. Written as DNA, the CDR3 is TGTGCCTGGAGGCAAAACGGGGAGCTGTTTTTT. The V and J genes are TRBV30 and TRBJ2-2; no firm D call. The V gene lost 3 bases and the J gene lost 7 bases, with 6 bases spanning the gap. The CDR3 has 11 amino acids. The V gene's germline CDR1 is GTSNPN and CDR2 SVGIG (reference sequence). Based on the CDR3 plus reference TRBV30 and TRBJ2-2, the full variable domain is SQTIHQWPATLVQPVGSPLSLECTVEGTSNPNLYWYRQAAGRGLQLLFYSVGIGQISSEVPQNLSASRPQDRQFILSSKKLLLSDSGFYLCAWRQNGELFFGEGSRLTVL.

The CDR3 DNA reads as TGCACCAGCAGCCAGGCGTGGACTAGCGGGAGGGATTACAATGAGCAGTTCTTC. Translated: CTSSQAWTSGRDYNEQFF. V gene TRBV1 combines with J gene TRBJ2-1; the table's D call of TRBD2 was not tested on the DNA. TRBV1 represents a pseudogene. The length of the CDR3 is 18 residues.

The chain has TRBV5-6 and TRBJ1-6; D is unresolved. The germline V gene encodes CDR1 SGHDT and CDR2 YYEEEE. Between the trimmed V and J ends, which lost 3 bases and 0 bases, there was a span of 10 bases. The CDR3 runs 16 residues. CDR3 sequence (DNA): TGTGCCAGCAGCTCCCCTCCGTACTCCTATAATTCACCCCTCCACTTT. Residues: CASSSPPYSYNSPLHF.

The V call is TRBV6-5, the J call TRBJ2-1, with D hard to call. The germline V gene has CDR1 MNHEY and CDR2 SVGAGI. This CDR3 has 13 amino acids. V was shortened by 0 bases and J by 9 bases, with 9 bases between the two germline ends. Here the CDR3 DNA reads TGTGCCAGCAGTTACTCGATCATGGGTGAGCAGTTCTTC. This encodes CASSYSIMGEQFF.

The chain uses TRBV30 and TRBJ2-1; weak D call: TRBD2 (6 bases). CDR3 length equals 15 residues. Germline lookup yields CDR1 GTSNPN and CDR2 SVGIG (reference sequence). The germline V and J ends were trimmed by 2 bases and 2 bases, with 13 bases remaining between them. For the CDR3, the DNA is TGTGCCTGGAGTCGACGCGGGATAGCCTACAATGAGCAGTTCTTC. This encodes CAWSRRGIAYNEQFF.

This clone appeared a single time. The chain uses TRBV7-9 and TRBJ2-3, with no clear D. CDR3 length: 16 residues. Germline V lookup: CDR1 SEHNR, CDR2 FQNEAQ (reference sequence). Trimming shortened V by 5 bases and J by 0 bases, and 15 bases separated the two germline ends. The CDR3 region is CASSPQLGSSTDTQYF. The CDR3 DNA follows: TGTGCCAGCAGCCCCCAGTTAGGATCTAGCACAGATACGCAGTATTTT. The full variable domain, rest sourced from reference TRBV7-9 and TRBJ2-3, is DTGVSQNPRHKITKRGQNVTFRCDPISEHNRLYWYRQTLGQGPEFLTYFQNEAQLEKSRLLSDRFSAERPKGSFSTLEIQRTEQGDSAMYLCASSPQLGSSTDTQYFGPGTRLTVL.

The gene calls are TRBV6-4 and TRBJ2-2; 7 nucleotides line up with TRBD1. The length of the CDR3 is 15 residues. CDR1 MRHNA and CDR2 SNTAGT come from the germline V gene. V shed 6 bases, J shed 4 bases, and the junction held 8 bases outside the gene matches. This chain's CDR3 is CASSPTGDSTGELFF. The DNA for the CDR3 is TGTGCCAGCAGCCCCACCGGGGACAGCACCGGGGAGCTGTTTTTT.

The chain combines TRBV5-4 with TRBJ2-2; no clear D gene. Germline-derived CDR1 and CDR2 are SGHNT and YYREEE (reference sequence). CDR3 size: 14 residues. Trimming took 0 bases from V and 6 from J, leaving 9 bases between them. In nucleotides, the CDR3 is TGTGCCAGCAGCTTGGACCTAGTCCCCGGGGAGCTGTTTTTT. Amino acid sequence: CASSLDLVPGELFF.

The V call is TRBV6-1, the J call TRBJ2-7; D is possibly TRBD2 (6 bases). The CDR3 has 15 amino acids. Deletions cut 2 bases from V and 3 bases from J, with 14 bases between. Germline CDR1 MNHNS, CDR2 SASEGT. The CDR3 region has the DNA TGTGCCAGCAGTGAAACGGGTGCGGGAAACTACGAGCAGTACTTC. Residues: CASSETGAGNYEQYF.

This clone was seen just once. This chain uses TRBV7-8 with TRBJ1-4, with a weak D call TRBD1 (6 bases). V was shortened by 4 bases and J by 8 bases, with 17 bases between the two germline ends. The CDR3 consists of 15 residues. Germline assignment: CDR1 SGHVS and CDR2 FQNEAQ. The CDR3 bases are TGTGCCAGCAGCTCCTATAGGGGGTCGGGGGAAAAACTGTTTTTT. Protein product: CASSSYRGSGEKLFF. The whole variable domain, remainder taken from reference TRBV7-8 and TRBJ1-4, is GAGVSQSPRYKVAKRGQDVALRCDPISGHVSLFWYQQALGQGPEFLTYFQNEAQLDKSGLPSDRFFAERPEGSVSTLKIQRTQQEDSAVYLCASSSYRGSGEKLFFGSGTQLSVL.

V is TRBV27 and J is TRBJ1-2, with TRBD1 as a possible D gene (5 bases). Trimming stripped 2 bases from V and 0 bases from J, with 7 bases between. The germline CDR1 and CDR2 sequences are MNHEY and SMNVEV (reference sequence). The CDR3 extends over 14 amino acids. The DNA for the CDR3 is TGTGCCAGCAGTTTAAGGGGCCCTAACTATGGCTACACCTTC. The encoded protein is CASSLRGPNYGYTF.

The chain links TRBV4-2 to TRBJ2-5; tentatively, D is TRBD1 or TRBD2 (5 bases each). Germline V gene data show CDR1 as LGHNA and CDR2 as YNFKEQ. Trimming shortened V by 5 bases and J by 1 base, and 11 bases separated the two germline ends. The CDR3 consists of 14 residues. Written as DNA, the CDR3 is TGTGCCAGCAGCGGGGGATATAGCCAAGAGACCCAGTACTTC. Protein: CASSGGYSQETQYF.

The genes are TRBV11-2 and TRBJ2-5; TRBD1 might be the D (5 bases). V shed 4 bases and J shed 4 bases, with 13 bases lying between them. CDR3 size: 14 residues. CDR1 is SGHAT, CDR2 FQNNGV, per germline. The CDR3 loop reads CASSYPGSPETQYF. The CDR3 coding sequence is TGTGCCAGCAGCTACCCAGGGTCTCCAGAGACCCAGTACTTC.

The CDR3 region has the DNA TGTGCCAGCACGCTCCCTGGGGACAGGGGGCGAGTCTTTGGGGCCAACGTCCTGACTTTC. Translating it yields CASTLPGDRGRVFGANVLTF. The chain joins TRBV7-8 to TRBJ2-6; 12 nucleotides match TRBD1. The germline V gene has CDR1 SGHVS and CDR2 FQNEAQ. Germline trimming cut 7 bases from V and 3 bases from J; bases unmatched to any gene: 16. There are 20 residues in the CDR3.

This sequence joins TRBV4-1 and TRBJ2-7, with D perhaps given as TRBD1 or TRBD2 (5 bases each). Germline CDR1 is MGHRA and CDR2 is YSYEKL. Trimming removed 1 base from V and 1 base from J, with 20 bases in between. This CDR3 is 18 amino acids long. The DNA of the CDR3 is TGCGCCAGCAGCCAAGTCGCCGCGGGTAAGGGGCCTTCCTACGAGCAGTACTTC. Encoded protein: CASSQVAAGKGPSYEQYF.

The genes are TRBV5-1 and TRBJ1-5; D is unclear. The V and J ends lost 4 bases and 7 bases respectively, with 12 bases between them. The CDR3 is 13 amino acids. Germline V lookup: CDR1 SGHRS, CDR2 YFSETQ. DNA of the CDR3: TGCGCCAGCAGCCCGAGGGAGGCCCAGCCCCAGCATTTT. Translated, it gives CASSPREAQPQHF.

Here the CDR3 reads CASRPYSNQPQHF. CDR3 DNA sequence: TGTGCCAGCCGTCCCTATAGCAATCAGCCCCAGCATTTT. The chain recombines TRBV6-5 with TRBJ1-5, with D hard to call. With 8 bases removed from V and 0 bases from J, the gap between germline ends came to 8 bases. CDR3 length equals 13 residues. CDR1 and CDR2 (germline): MNHEY, SVGAGI.